This TCR beta chain emerged from a study of T cells in women clearing cervical HPV infection. The overall study: Case blood was drawn when the lesion was first found; control blood after infection became undetectable.

Unmatched junction bases numbered 11, after V lost 4 bases and J lost 7 bases. The CDR3 has 18 amino acids. Germline CDR1 and CDR2: SGHRS and YFSETQ. Study-level results: Unknown T-cell numbers per sample may underlie the richness differences. TRBV6-7 abundance was lower in cases than controls (0.11% versus 0.16%).

On this clone itself: No antigen is known for it. The read ends 3 residues shy of where the CDR3 ends; the end is completed using the germline J gene.

Measured with immunoSEQ multiplex PCR; TCRdb has only the in-frame clones, and not every one. The sample table includes about 27,000 clones. The origin of this receptor is a woman between 18 and 69 years old with a cervical HPV16 infection that either progressed to CIN3+ or cleared (not recorded which). The rearrangement joins TRBV5-1 to TRBJ2-4, with 16 bases lining up with TRBD2. Sequenced input: blood buffy coat. Here the CDR3 reads CASSPDGTSGRAENIQYF. The CDR3 bases that were read are TGCGCCAGCAGCCCGGACGGGACTAGCGGGAGGGCCGAGAACATT.